This T cell receptor beta chain comes out of a study of stem cell transplantation in POMP-related autoinflammatory disease. Study at large: Before transplant, CD4+ T cells skewed naive and CD8+ proportions were low.

Repertoires were generated with immunoSEQ multiplex PCR, while TCRdb's copy carries only in-frame clones and drops some. The table shows 1,000 to 1,500 clones, with around 82% occurring only once. Study findings and constraints: Fewer unique TRB V-J gene pairings were identified in patients with PRAID.

A word on this clone: Antigen: not known.

Losses at the gene ends were 5 bases for V and 1 base for J; bases not matched to a gene: 1. The CDR3 runs 13 residues. CDR1 MNHEY and CDR2 SVGAGI come from the germline V gene. This chain connects TRBV6-5 to TRBJ1-2; 7 bases map to TRBD1. The sample consisted of Tregs from PBMCs, taken before stem cell transplantation. The clonotype was recovered from a human donor with POMP-related autoinflammation and immune dysregulation (PRAID). CDR3 protein: CASSRDSNYGYTF. The CDR3 bases are TGTGCCAGCAGTCGGGACAGTAACTATGGCTACACCTTC.